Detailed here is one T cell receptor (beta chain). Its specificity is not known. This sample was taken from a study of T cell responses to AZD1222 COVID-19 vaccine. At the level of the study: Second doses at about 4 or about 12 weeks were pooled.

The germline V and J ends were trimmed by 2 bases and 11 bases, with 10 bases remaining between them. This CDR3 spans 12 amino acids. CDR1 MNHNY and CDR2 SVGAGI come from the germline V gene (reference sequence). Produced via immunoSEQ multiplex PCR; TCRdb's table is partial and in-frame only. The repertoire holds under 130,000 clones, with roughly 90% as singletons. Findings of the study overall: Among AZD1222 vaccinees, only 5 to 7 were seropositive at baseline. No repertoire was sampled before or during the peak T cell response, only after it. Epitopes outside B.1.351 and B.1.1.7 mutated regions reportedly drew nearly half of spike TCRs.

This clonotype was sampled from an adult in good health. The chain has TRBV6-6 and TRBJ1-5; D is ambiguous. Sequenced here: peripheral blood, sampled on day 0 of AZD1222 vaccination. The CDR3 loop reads CASSYPGRAQHF. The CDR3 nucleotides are TGTGCCAGCAGTTACCCTGGGAGGGCCCAGCATTTT.